This T cell receptor (beta chain) was recorded in a study of technical replicates of blood from a handful of donors. Method: immunoSEQ multiplex PCR; TCRdb's copy keeps in-frame clones and lacks some. The sample holds roughly 69,000 clones, more than 85% seen once. The sequenced sample consisted of PBMCs. The sequence was collected from a human donor in good health. Some clones in this sample may be carry-over from other donors' samples.

CDR3: CASSQDWTSGVEFF. CDR3 bases: TGCGCCAGCAGCCAAGACTGGACATCGGGGGTGGAGTTCTTC. The rearrangement uses TRBV4-3 and TRBJ2-1; tentative D call: TRBD2 (6 bases). This CDR3 has 14 residues. Germline CDR1 reads LGHNA; CDR2 reads YSLEER. Trimming removed 0 bases at V and 14 bases at J, with 17 bases between.